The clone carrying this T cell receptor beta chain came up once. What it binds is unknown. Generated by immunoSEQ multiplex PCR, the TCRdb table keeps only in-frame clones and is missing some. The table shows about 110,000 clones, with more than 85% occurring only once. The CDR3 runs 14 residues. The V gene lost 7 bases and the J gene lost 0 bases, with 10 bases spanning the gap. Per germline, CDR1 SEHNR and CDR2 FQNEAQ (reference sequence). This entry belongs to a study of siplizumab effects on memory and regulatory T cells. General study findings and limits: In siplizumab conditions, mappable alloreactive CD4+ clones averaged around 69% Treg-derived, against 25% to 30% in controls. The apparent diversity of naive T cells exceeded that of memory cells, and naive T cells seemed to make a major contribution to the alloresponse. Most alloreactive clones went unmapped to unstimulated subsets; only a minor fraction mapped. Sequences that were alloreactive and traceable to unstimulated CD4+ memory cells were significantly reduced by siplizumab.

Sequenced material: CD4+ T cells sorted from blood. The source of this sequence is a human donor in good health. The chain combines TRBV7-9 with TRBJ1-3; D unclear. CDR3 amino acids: CASTPRSSGNTIYF. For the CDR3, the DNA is TGTGCCAGCACCCCTCGGAGCTCTGGAAACACCATATATTTT.